The next 21 T cell receptor beta chains were all read from a single sample in a study of T cell responses to AZD1222 COVID-19 vaccine (dated by TCRdb to the early 2020s). Library construction relied on the immunoSEQ multiplex PCR assay. TCRdb re-hosts the immuneACCESS table, in-frame sequences only. Its copies lack some clones; in the studies checked, an unresolved V gene accounts for under half of them, and the cause for the rest is not known. The sample data list 30,000 to 50,000 clones, and roughly 85% of these were observed just once. The ten largest clones capture roughly a quarter of the sample. The time point label, read with the paper, signifies: about 28 days (+/-7) after the second vaccine dose. This sample's treatment or condition label indicates: meningococcal conjugate vaccine given as trial control. Sequenced material: peripheral blood, taken 28 days after the second dose of the MenACWY control vaccine. The receptors shown here come from an adult who received the MenACWY meningococcal vaccine as a control.

The count of this clone is one. The CDR3 loop is CASSPGTKETQYF. CDR3 sequence (DNA): TGTGCCAGCAGTCCGGGGACAAAAGAGACCCAGTACTTC. This chain connects TRBV6-6 to TRBJ2-5; D is perhaps TRBD1 (6 bases). Germline CDR1 MNHNY, CDR2 SVGAGI (reference sequence). CDR3 length equals 13 residues. V dropped 5 bases and J dropped 3 bases, with 10 bases sitting between them.

This clone showed up just a few times. The chain is built from TRBV30 and TRBJ1-4; the D is unclear. V shed 8 bases and J shed 6 bases, with 16 bases lying between them. This CDR3 is built from 13 residues. Germline CDR1 is GTSNPN and CDR2 is SVGIG (reference sequence). The CDR3 reads CARRAAEDEKLFF. The CDR3 DNA reads TGTGCCCGGCGGGCAGCAGAGGATGAAAAACTGTTTTTT.

V gene TRBV3-1 (or the pseudogene TRBV3-2) combines with J gene TRBJ2-7, with unresolved D. From germline, CDR1 is LGHDT and CDR2 YNNKEL (reference sequence). Trimming removed 4 bases at V and 6 bases at J, with 13 bases between. The CDR3 totals 13 residues. The CDR3: CASSPYTGVEQYF. The CDR3 DNA follows: TGTGCCAGCAGCCCTTATACTGGCGTCGAGCAGTACTTC.

V usage is TRBV9 and J usage is TRBJ2-2, with unresolved D. This CDR3 region has 12 residues. Trimming pared 4 bases from V and 5 bases from J, leaving 6 bases between. Germline V gene data show CDR1 as SGDLS and CDR2 as YYNGEE. CDR3 sequence (DNA): TGTGCCAGCAGCCCACGGACCGGGGAGCTGTTTTTT. Translation gives CASSPRTGELFF.

The chain couples TRBV4-1 to TRBJ2-7; D gene unclear. The CDR3 length is 14 residues. The V and J ends lost 2 bases and 6 bases respectively, with 14 bases between them. Germline-derived CDR1 and CDR2 are MGHRA and YSYEKL. The CDR3 region has the DNA TGCGCCAGCAGCCAACCCGTACAGCGCAGCGAGCAGTACTTC. Amino acid sequence: CASSQPVQRSEQYF.

This rearrangement joins TRBV30 to TRBJ2-7; TRBD1 matches at 9 bases. CDR1 is GTSNPN, CDR2 SVGIG, per germline (reference sequence). V gave up 2 bases and J gave up 4 bases; unmatched junction bases: 3. This CDR3 contains 13 residues. The CDR3 spells CAWSTGGGYEQYF. The CDR3 bases are TGTGCCTGGAGTACAGGGGGCGGATACGAGCAGTACTTC.

This CDR3 is CAWSEWAGQSEQYF. The CDR3, as DNA: TGTGCCTGGAGTGAGTGGGCAGGTCAGAGCGAGCAGTACTTC. This chain uses TRBV30 with TRBJ2-7; D gene uncertain. V was clipped by 1 base and J by 6 bases, with 16 bases between them. The CDR3 has 14 amino acids. Germline V gene data show CDR1 as GTSNPN and CDR2 as SVGIG (reference sequence).

The V and J genes are TRBV7-9 and TRBJ2-5; TRBD1 aligns across 11 bases. Germline V gives CDR1 SEHNR, CDR2 FQNEAQ (reference sequence). After removal of 5 bases from V and 5 bases from J, the junction contained 7 bases not matched to a gene. The CDR3 consists of 15 residues. CDR3 nucleotide sequence: TGTGCCAGCAGCCCGGGACAGGGGGTTGGGGAGACCCAGTACTTC. Encoded protein: CASSPGQGVGETQYF.

The genes are TRBV2 and TRBJ2-2, with a possible D match to TRBD2 (5 bases). Per germline, CDR1 SNHLY and CDR2 FYNNEI. The V and J ends lost 6 bases and 7 bases respectively, with 12 bases between them. CDR3 length equals 13 residues. The DNA of the CDR3 is TGTGCCAGCAGCGGGGTCGCAGGCGGGGAGCTGTTTTTT. It encodes CASSGVAGGELFF.

The V call is TRBV5-8, the J call TRBJ1-2; D gene uncertain. The CDR3 is 15 residues long. The ends were cut back, 4 bases at V and 5 bases at J, with 18 bases in the middle. Germline V lookup: CDR1 SGHTS, CDR2 YDEGEE. The CDR3 spells CASSHTGGSLYGYTF. The CDR3 bases are TGTGCCAGCAGCCATACCGGTGGCAGTCTTTATGGCTACACCTTC.

The chain carries TRBV19 and TRBJ1-6; D is possibly TRBD1 (5 bases). The germline CDR1 and CDR2 sequences are LNHDA and SQIVND (reference sequence). V gave up 2 bases and J gave up 8 bases, with 13 bases separating them. CDR3 size: 15 residues. CDR3 sequence (DNA): TGTGCCAGTAGTATAAACGGGGGAGTGGATTCACCCCTCCACTTT. Protein sequence: CASSINGGVDSPLHF.

The rearrangement uses TRBV29-1 and TRBJ2-7; the D gene is possibly TRBD1 (6 bases). This CDR3 comprises 13 residues. Looked up from germline, CDR1 is SQVTM and CDR2 is ANQGSEA. Deletions cut 5 bases from V and 5 bases from J, with 16 bases between. CDR3 protein: CSVLSDRYNEQYF. CDR3 sequence (DNA): TGCAGCGTTTTATCCGACAGGTACAACGAGCAGTACTTC.

The chain has TRBV29-1 and TRBJ2-5; 7 bases fit TRBD2. The germline V gene encodes CDR1 SQVTM and CDR2 ANQGSEA. The CDR3 extends over 14 amino acids. V shed 3 bases, J shed 1 base, and the junction held 5 bases outside the gene matches. The CDR3: CSVEFGRGQETQYF. CDR3 bases: TGCAGCGTTGAGTTTGGGAGGGGCCAAGAGACCCAGTACTTC.

V usage is TRBV18 and J usage is TRBJ2-3; D gene ambiguous. The CDR3 is made up of 16 amino acids. Trimming shortened V by 1 base and J by 4 bases, and 15 bases separated the two germline ends. The germline CDR1 and CDR2 sequences are KGHSH and LQKENI. Written as DNA, the CDR3 is TGTGCCAGCTCACCACTTTCGAGCTCTCGCCCAGATACGCAGTATTTT. Protein: CASSPLSSSRPDTQYF.

This chain joins TRBV11-2 and TRBJ2-2, with D possibly called TRBD1 or TRBD2 (5 bases each). The V end lost 0 bases, the J end lost 0 bases, and 17 bases lay between the germline ends. The V gene's germline CDR1 is SGHAT and CDR2 FQNNGV. The CDR3 covers 19 residues. The CDR3: CASSLDRSLGRPNTGELFF. CDR3 sequence (DNA): TGTGCCAGCAGCTTAGATCGTTCACTGGGACGGCCGAACACCGGGGAGCTGTTTTTT.

The chain joins TRBV19 to TRBJ2-5; TRBD2 aligns across 11 bases. Trimming at V came to 6 bases and at J to 4 bases, leaving 4 bases not matched to a gene. Looked up from germline, CDR1 is LNHDA and CDR2 is SQIVND (reference sequence). The CDR3 runs to 14 residues. CDR3 sequence reads: CASRSSGRGETQYF. For the CDR3, the DNA is TGTGCCAGTAGAAGTAGCGGGAGGGGAGAGACCCAGTACTTC.

This chain uses TRBV28 with TRBJ2-1; TRBD1 matches at 7 bases. Germline V gives CDR1 MDHEN, CDR2 SYDVKM. The CDR3 length is 15 residues. V shed 7 bases and J 0 bases; nucleotides not matched to a gene: 6. CDR3 DNA: TGTGCCAGCATCTCCGGGACAGTCTCCTACAATGAGCAGTTCTTC. Amino acids: CASISGTVSYNEQFF.

The rearrangement links TRBV10-1 to TRBJ2-2, with TRBD1 as a possible D gene (5 bases). The CDR3 covers 12 residues. V dropped 4 bases and J dropped 6 bases, with 6 bases sitting between them. Germline V gives CDR1 WNHNN, CDR2 SYGVQD (reference sequence). CDR3 DNA sequence: TGCGCCAGCAGTGTACAGGCCGGGGAGCTGTTTTTT. The encoded protein is CASSVQAGELFF.

The V call is TRBV4-1, the J call TRBJ1-3, with D perhaps TRBD1 (5 bases). The ends were cut back, 5 bases at V and 2 bases at J, with 19 bases in the middle. This CDR3 region has 17 residues. Per germline, CDR1 MGHRA and CDR2 YSYEKL. The CDR3, as DNA: TGCGCCAGCAGCGATCCGCTTGTGACAGCCCCTGGAAACACCATATATTTT. It yields the protein CASSDPLVTAPGNTIYF.

This clone qualifies as medium-sized. This sequence joins TRBV28 and TRBJ1-6, with D perhaps matching TRBD1 (5 bases). There are 14 residues in the CDR3. The V end lost 7 bases, the J end lost 10 bases, and 17 bases lay between the germline ends. The germline CDR1 and CDR2 sequences are MDHEN and SYDVKM. DNA for the CDR3: TGTGCCAGCACCCTGACAGTTATACGGTCACCCCTCCACTTT. Translating it yields CASTLTVIRSPLHF.

CDR3 coding DNA: TGTGCCATCAGTGGTGGACAGATGTATACAGATACGCAGTATTTT. Its translation: CAISGGQMYTDTQYF. The chain links TRBV10-3 to TRBJ2-3, with a possible D match to TRBD1 (6 bases). The CDR3 extends over 15 amino acids. Germline CDR1 ENHRY, CDR2 SYGVKD. V was pared by 4 bases and J by 3 bases, with 14 bases between.